The present entry profiles one TCR beta chain with its context. Germline assignment: CDR1 DFQATT and CDR2 SNEGSKA (reference sequence). Deletions cut 5 bases from V and 11 bases from J, with 15 bases between. This CDR3 spans 12 amino acids. This specimen comes from a study of T-cell reconstitution after alpha-beta-depleted transplantation in children. The TCRbeta library incorporated unique molecular identifiers. TCRdb ran MiXCR on the PCR reads and lists one entry per CDR3 protein. This sample has about a million distinct CDR3 sequences, with 25% to 30% found just once. The source material was PBMCs, mostly from graft donor cells, sampled 360 days after TCRalphabeta/CD19-depleted stem cell transplant. The rearrangement uses TRBV20-1 and TRBJ1-4; the D gene is possibly TRBD1 (5 bases). This sequence was found in a boy under two years old who had a stem cell transplant for SCID, so the T cells may come from the graft donor. The CDR3, as DNA: TGCAGTGCTGAGCCACAGGTTGACAAACTGTTTTTT. It translates to CSAEPQVDKLFF.